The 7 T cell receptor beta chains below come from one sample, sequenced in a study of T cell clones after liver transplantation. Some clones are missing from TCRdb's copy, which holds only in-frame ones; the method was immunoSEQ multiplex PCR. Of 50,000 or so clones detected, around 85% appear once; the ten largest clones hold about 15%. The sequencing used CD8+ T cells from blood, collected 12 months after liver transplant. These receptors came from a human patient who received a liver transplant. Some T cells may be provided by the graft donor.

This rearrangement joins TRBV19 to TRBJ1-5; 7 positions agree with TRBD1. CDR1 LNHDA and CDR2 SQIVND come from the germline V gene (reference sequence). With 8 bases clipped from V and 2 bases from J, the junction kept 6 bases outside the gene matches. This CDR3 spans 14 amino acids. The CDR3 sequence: CASHRGAGNQPQHF. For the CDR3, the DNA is TGTGCCAGTCACAGGGGCGCGGGCAATCAGCCCCAGCATTTT.

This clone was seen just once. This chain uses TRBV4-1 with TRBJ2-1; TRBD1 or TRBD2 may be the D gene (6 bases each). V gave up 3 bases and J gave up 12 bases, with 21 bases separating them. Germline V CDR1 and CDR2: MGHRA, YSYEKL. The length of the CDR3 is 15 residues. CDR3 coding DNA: TGCGCCAGCAGCCACAGGACTGAGGGGGGTCTGTTGCAGTTCTTC. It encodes CASSHRTEGGLLQFF.

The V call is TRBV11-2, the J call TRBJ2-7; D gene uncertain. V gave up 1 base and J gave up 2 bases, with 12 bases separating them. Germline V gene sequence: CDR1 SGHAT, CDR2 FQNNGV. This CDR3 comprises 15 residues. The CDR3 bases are TGTGCCAGCAGCTTAGTGGGAAGCACAACCTACGAGCAGTACTTC. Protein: CASSLVGSTTYEQYF. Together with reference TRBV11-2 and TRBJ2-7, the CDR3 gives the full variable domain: EAGVAQSPRYKIIEKRQSVAFWCNPISGHATLYWYQQILGQGPKLLIQFQNNGVVDDSQLPKDRFSAERLKGVDSTLKIQPAKLEDSAVYLCASSLVGSTTYEQYFGPGTRLTVT.

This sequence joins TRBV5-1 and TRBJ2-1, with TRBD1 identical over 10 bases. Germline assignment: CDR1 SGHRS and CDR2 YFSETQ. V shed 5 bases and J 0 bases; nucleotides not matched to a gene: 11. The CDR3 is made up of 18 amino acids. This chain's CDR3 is CASSLTGGALGSYNEQFF. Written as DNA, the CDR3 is TGCGCCAGCAGTTTGACAGGGGGCGCGTTGGGCTCCTACAATGAGCAGTTCTTC.

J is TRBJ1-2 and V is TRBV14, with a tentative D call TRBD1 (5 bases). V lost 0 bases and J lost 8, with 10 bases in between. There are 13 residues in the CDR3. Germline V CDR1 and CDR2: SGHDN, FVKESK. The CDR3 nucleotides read TGTGCCAGCAGCCAAGATTGGGGCGGCGGCTACACCTTC. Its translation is CASSQDWGGGYTF. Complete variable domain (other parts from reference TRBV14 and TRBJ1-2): EAGVTQFPSHSVIEKGQTVTLRCDPISGHDNLYWYRRVMGKEIKFLLHFVKESKQDESGMPNNRFLAERTGGTYSTLKVQPAELEDSGVYFCASSQDWGGGYTFGSGTRLTVV.

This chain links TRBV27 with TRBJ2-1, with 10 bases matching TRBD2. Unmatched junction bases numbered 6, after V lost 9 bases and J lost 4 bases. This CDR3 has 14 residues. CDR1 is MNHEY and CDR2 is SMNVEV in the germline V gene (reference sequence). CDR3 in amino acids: CASSAGGPYNEQFF. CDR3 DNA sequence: TGTGCCAGTTCAGCGGGAGGGCCTTACAATGAGCAGTTCTTC.

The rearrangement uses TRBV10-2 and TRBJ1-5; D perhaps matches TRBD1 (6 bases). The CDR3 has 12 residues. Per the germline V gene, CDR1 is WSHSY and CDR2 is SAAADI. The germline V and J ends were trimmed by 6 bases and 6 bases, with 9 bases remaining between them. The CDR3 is CASREGGQPQHF. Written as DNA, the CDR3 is TGCGCCAGCAGAGAGGGGGGTCAGCCCCAGCATTTT.